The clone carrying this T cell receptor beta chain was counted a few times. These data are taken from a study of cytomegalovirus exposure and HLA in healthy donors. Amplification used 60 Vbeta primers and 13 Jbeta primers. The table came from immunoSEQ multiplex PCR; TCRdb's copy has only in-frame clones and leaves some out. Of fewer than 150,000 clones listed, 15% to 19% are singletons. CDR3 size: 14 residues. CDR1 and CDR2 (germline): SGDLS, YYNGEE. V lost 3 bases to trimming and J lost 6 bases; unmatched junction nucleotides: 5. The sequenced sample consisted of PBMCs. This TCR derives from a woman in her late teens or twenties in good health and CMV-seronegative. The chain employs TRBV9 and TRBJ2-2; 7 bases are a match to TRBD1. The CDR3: CASSEGAKAGELFF. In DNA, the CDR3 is TGTGCCAGCAGCGAGGGGGCCAAGGCCGGGGAGCTGTTTTTT. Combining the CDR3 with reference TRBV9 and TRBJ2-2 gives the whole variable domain DSGVTQTPKHLITATGQRVTLRCSPRSGDLSVYWYQQSLDQGLQFLIQYYNGEERAKGNILERFSAQQFPDLHSELNLSSLELGDSALYFCASSEGAKAGELFFGEGSRLTVL.